This TCR beta chain was profiled in a study of blood T cell repertoires in COVID-19. Enrollees, about 18 to 89 years old, lived in 24 US areas. V was trimmed by 1 base and J by 2 bases, leaving 15 bases between them. Germline CDR1 reads LNHDA; CDR2 reads SQIVND (reference sequence). CDR3 length: 18 amino acids. The table came from immunoSEQ multiplex PCR; TCRdb's copy has only in-frame clones and leaves some out. The profile shows roughly 310,000 clones, approximately 91% of them singletons. Sequenced material: PBMCs or T cells enriched from blood (not recorded which). This chain joins TRBV19 and TRBJ2-6, with a weak D call TRBD2 (6 bases). This receptor was obtained from a woman aged 40 to 50 who had recovered from COVID-19. CDR3 DNA sequence: TGTGCCAGTAGTATAGTCTTACGGAGGGACCCTGGGGCCAACGTCCTGACTTTC. This codes for CASSIVLRRDPGANVLTF.